Each of the 21 T cell receptor beta chains below was sequenced from the same sample in a study of identical twins. TCRdb recomputed calls from the 5' RACE reads with MiXCR, one row per CDR3 protein. The sample includes approximately 230,000 distinct CDR3 sequences, around 15% of them seen just once. The sample was memory (CD45RO+) T cells sorted from blood. The receptors stem from a woman between 18 and 29 years old in good health.

This clonotype came up many times. The chain links TRBV3-1 to TRBJ1-6, with 7 bases identical to TRBD1. Trimming removed 4 bases from V and 8 bases from J; junction bases left unmatched: 8. This CDR3 spans 15 amino acids. The germline V gene has CDR1 LGHDT and CDR2 YNNKEL (reference sequence). As DNA, the CDR3 is TGTGCCAGCAGCCTAATGCGGACAGGTGATTCACCCCTCCACTTT. Protein product: CASSLMRTGDSPLHF.

This clonotype was seen more than once but under ten times. The chain carries TRBV29-1 and TRBJ2-1; D gene uncertain. CDR1 is SQVTM, CDR2 ANQGSEA, per germline. CDR3 length: 11 residues. The V and J ends lost 8 bases and 8 bases respectively, with 13 bases between them. CDR3 DNA sequence: TGCAGCACCACTTCGTCGGATGAGCAGTTCTTC. Its translation: CSTTSSDEQFF.

This clonotype was detected only a few times. This chain joins TRBV3-1 and TRBJ2-5, with 7 bases matching TRBD2. V dropped 4 bases and J dropped 2; count of bases not matched to a gene: 10. CDR1 LGHDT and CDR2 YNNKEL come from the germline V gene (reference sequence). The CDR3 contains 16 residues. CDR3 bases: TGTGCCAGCAGCCCACACGGGGGGAGAAAACAAGAGACCCAGTACTTC. Encoded protein: CASSPHGGRKQETQYF.

The rearrangement links TRBV12-3 or TRBV12-4 to TRBJ2-2; either TRBD1 or TRBD2 may fit D (5 bases each). Trimming removed 2 bases at V and 3 bases at J, with 10 bases between. The CDR3 runs 15 residues. The DNA of the CDR3 is TGTGCCAGCAGTTTATGGCAGGGAGACACCGGGGAGCTGTTTTTT. The encoded protein is CASSLWQGDTGELFF.

The table lists this clonotype with a count of one. The chain links TRBV7-2 to TRBJ2-4, with TRBD2 identical over 9 bases. V dropped 7 bases and J dropped 3; count of bases not matched to a gene: 4. The germline gives CDR1 SGHTA, CDR2 FQGNSA. The CDR3 is 14 amino acids. The chain's CDR3 is CASKAGGHKNIQYF. The CDR3 region has the DNA TGTGCCAGCAAAGCGGGAGGTCACAAAAACATTCAGTACTTC.

The chain uses TRBV5-1 and TRBJ1-2, with 10 bases fitting TRBD1. The germline gives CDR1 SGHRS, CDR2 YFSETQ. Germline trimming cut 4 bases from V and 8 bases from J; bases unmatched to any gene: 5. This CDR3 has 13 amino acids. This chain's CDR3 is CASSETGGWGYTF. CDR3 in DNA: TGCGCCAGCAGCGAGACAGGGGGCTGGGGCTACACCTTC.

The chain carries TRBV6-2 or TRBV6-3 and TRBJ2-1, with 16 bases fitting TRBD2. This CDR3 is built from 17 residues. The junction had 3 bases not matched to a gene; V was cut back by 6 bases and J by 1 base. Germline CDR1 MNHEY, CDR2 SVGEGT. The CDR3: CASRGLAGGRSYNEQFF. The CDR3 coding sequence is TGTGCCAGCAGGGGACTAGCGGGAGGGAGGTCCTACAATGAGCAGTTCTTC.

The table lists this clonotype with a few counts. This chain links TRBV5-5 with TRBJ1-5, with a tentative D call TRBD1 (6 bases). The CDR3 is 14 amino acids. Per the germline V gene, CDR1 is SGHKS and CDR2 is YYEKEE (reference sequence). V was shortened by 0 bases and J by 4 bases, with 8 bases between the two germline ends. CDR3 sequence: CASSLVQGNQPQHF. CDR3 in DNA: TGTGCCAGCAGCTTGGTACAGGGTAATCAGCCCCAGCATTTT.

This CDR3 is CASSVEGEGFRELFF. DNA of the CDR3: TGTGCCAGCAGTGTTGAAGGGGAAGGCTTCCGGGAGCTGTTTTTT. This chain links TRBV25-1 with TRBJ2-2; a possible D gene is TRBD1 (5 bases). Germline CDR1 MGHDK, CDR2 SYGVNS. V shed 4 bases and J shed 9 bases, with 18 bases lying between them. CDR3 length: 15 residues.

This chain links TRBV20-1 with TRBJ2-5; the match to TRBD2 covers 9 bases. The germline V gene has CDR1 DFQATT and CDR2 SNEGSKA (reference sequence). The J segment lost 2 bases and the V segment lost 4 bases, leaving 8 bases of the junction unmatched. CDR3 size: 15 residues. The CDR3 DNA sequence: TGCAGTGCTATTATAATAGCGGGGGATCAAGAGACCCAGTACTTC. Translation gives CSAIIIAGDQETQYF.

This rearrangement joins TRBV5-1 to TRBJ2-5; TRBD2 might be the D (7 bases). Germline CDR1 SGHRS, CDR2 YFSETQ. V was clipped by 7 bases and J by 0 bases, with 16 bases between them. CDR3 length equals 15 residues. DNA for the CDR3: TGCGCCAGCTCTGGCCGGGGGGCAAACCAAGAGACCCAGTACTTC. This sequence encodes CASSGRGANQETQYF.

This clonotype was observed many times. V is TRBV5-1 and J is TRBJ1-4; a possible D gene is TRBD1 (5 bases). The V and J ends lost 4 bases and 11 bases respectively, with 15 bases between them. CDR3 length: 13 amino acids. In germline, CDR1 is SGHRS, CDR2 YFSETQ. The CDR3 protein is CASSPAGEGKLFF. CDR3 nucleotides: TGCGCCAGCAGCCCGGCGGGGGAGGGCAAACTGTTTTTT.

The chain is built from TRBV12-3 or TRBV12-4 and TRBJ1-1; the D is unclear. The CDR3 has 12 amino acids. The V end lost 5 bases, the J end lost 1 base, and 5 bases lay between the germline ends. The CDR3 here is CASSPQNTEAFF. CDR3 nucleotide sequence: TGTGCCAGCAGTCCACAGAACACTGAAGCTTTCTTT.

V is TRBV6-5 and J is TRBJ2-1, with TRBD2 matching 8 bases. Germline CDR1 is MNHEY and CDR2 is SVGAGI. This CDR3 is 15 amino acids long. V was clipped by 0 bases and J by 10 bases; unmatched bases: 8. The CDR3 DNA reads TGTGCCAGCAGTTACTCTTCGACTGGCGGGGGGGAGCAGTTCTTC. It yields the protein CASSYSSTGGGEQFF.

This clonotype came up once. The chain joins TRBV5-5 to TRBJ2-6; D may be TRBD2 (6 bases). The CDR3 spans 15 residues. Germline CDR1 reads SGHKS; CDR2 reads YYEKEE (reference sequence). V lost 6 bases and J 2 bases, leaving 12 bases between the germline ends. CDR3 in amino acids: CASNPWGAGANVLTF. CDR3 bases: TGTGCCAGCAACCCGTGGGGGGCTGGGGCCAACGTCCTGACTTTC.

This clonotype came up many times. Germline and junction disagree at one end, which may indicate a read error. This chain joins TRBV19 and TRBJ2-5; 7 nucleotides align to TRBD1. Germline V gives CDR1 LNHDA, CDR2 SQIVND (reference sequence). The CDR3 sequence is 13 residues long. CDR3 sequence (DNA): TGCGCCAGCAGCTTGGGGACAGAAGAGACCCAGTACTTC. It encodes CASSLGTEETQYF.

This chain joins TRBV7-9 and TRBJ1-4, with 7 bases that match TRBD1. Germline CDR1 and CDR2: SEHNR and FQNEAQ (reference sequence). With 4 bases clipped from V and 8 bases from J, the junction kept 7 bases outside the gene matches. This CDR3 comprises 14 residues. CDR3 nucleotides: TGTGCCAGCAGCTCCTCAGGGGGTTTGGAAAAACTGTTTTTT. Amino acid sequence: CASSSSGGLEKLFF.

The J gene is TRBJ2-5, the V gene TRBV18, with 7 bases matching TRBD2. V dropped 3 bases and J dropped 2; count of bases not matched to a gene: 3. Germline V gene data show CDR1 as KGHSH and CDR2 as LQKENI. The CDR3 spans 14 residues. In DNA, the CDR3 is TGTGCCAGCTCACCGACTAGCACACAAGAGACCCAGTACTTC. This codes for CASSPTSTQETQYF.

This clonotype was detected only a few times. V usage is TRBV12-3 or TRBV12-4 and J usage is TRBJ2-3; D is ambiguous. The CDR3 length is 14 residues. Trimming took 4 bases from V and 2 from J, leaving 10 bases between them. DNA for the CDR3: TGTGCCAGCAGTTCGGACGCGACCACAGATACGCAGTATTTT. The encoded protein is CASSSDATTDTQYF.

The chain combines TRBV20-1 with TRBJ2-5; 9 nucleotides agree with TRBD1. V lost 6 bases and J lost 3; bases outside the gene matches: 11. The CDR3 is 15 amino acids. CDR1 and CDR2 from the germline V gene are DFQATT and SNEGSKA (reference sequence). CDR3: CSALTRGTGKETQYF. As DNA, the CDR3 is TGCAGTGCCCTTACACGGGGGACAGGGAAAGAGACCCAGTACTTC.

The rearrangement uses TRBV20-1 and TRBJ2-3; 8 positions agree with TRBD2. The J segment lost 0 bases and the V segment lost 6 bases, leaving 5 bases of the junction unmatched. This CDR3 is built from 14 residues. Per germline, CDR1 DFQATT and CDR2 SNEGSKA (reference sequence). This CDR3 is CSAISGGSTDTQYF. The CDR3 region has the DNA TGCAGTGCCATCAGCGGGGGTAGCACAGATACGCAGTATTTT.